This TCR beta chain was recovered during a study of blood T cell repertoires in COVID-19. Study background: PBMCs, B-cell-depleted T cells, or T cells were the source of the cDNA or gDNA that made up the material.

The CDR3 runs 15 residues. CDR1 SNHLY and CDR2 FYNNEI come from the germline V gene. V shed 4 bases, J shed 6 bases, and the junction held 8 bases outside the gene matches. Recruitment covered under 25 US areas and drew participants whose ages spanned roughly 18 to 89 years. Allocation to cohorts depended on clinical history reported by the participants. Some clones are missing from TCRdb's copy, which holds only in-frame ones; the method was immunoSEQ multiplex PCR. The sample yields under 300,000 clones, about 88% seen once. This TCR was sampled from a woman between 55 and 75 years old in a cohort exposed to, infected with or recovered from COVID-19 (not recorded which). The sequenced material came from PBMCs or T cells enriched from blood (not recorded which). The V and J genes are TRBV2 and TRBJ1-5, with 8 bases matching TRBD1. CDR3 in amino acids: CASSGQGLGVQPQHF. DNA for the CDR3: TGTGCCAGCAGTGGACAGGGGCTCGGGGTTCAGCCCCAGCATTTT.